This TCR beta chain appears in the sequencing data of a study of shared clonotypes between healthy human individuals. Here immunoSEQ multiplex PCR was the method, and the copy in TCRdb shows in-frame clones only, minus some. This table has 500,000 or so clones, around 96% appearing once. V shed 4 bases and J 2 bases; nucleotides not matched to a gene: 6. This CDR3 has 15 amino acids. CDR1 and CDR2 from the germline V gene are SGHRS and YFSETQ. Comments on this clone: Other DNA sequences of this sample code for an identical CDR3.

The TCR originated in a woman aged 25 to 45 in good health. The chain is built from TRBV5-1 and TRBJ1-1, with TRBD1 matching 9 bases. Sequencing was carried out using naive CD4+ T cells sorted from blood. The subset: CD45RA+ positively selected. The CDR3 sequence is CASSPSTGGNTEAFF. Written as DNA, the CDR3 is TGCGCCAGCAGCCCATCGACAGGGGGTAACACTGAAGCTTTCTTT.